Listed below are T cell receptor beta chains from one sample, sequenced in a study of persistence of HIV-infected CD4 T cells. The antigens these receptors bind are not known. Profiling relied on immunoSEQ multiplex PCR, and the TCRdb table lists in-frame clones only, not all of them. The repertoire has 37,000 or so clones, approximately 80% of them found once; the top ten carry around 1.5%. This sample comprised CD4+ T cells sorted from PBMCs after 18-hour stimulation, obtained from a patient who received antiretroviral therapy. These receptors originate from an adult man with HIV who was CMV-seropositive. The CDR3 runs from the conserved cysteine through the conserved F or W. The order of the fields is D gene, clone size, J gene, V gene, CDR3 protein, CDR3 DNA. The D gene is left open where the match is weak. Size is stated for part of the rows, as once, few or many counts, or as a class when the clone is expanded.

d_gene: .
abundance: .
j_gene: TRBJ1-5
v_gene: TRBV10-3
CDR3aa: CATQDSSNQPQHF
CDR3nt: TGTGCCACCCAGGACAGTTCCAATCAGCCCCAGCATTTT

d_gene: TRBD1
abundance: .
j_gene: TRBJ2-7
v_gene: TRBV6-1
CDR3aa: CASSERGTGTYEQYF
CDR3nt: TGTGCCAGCAGTGAACGGGGGACAGGGACCTACGAGCAGTACTTC

d_gene: TRBD1
abundance: .
j_gene: TRBJ1-1
v_gene: TRBV7-9
CDR3aa: CASTADRGVTEAFF
CDR3nt: TGTGCCAGCACTGCCGACAGGGGGGTGACTGAAGCTTTCTTT

d_gene: .
abundance: .
j_gene: TRBJ2-3
v_gene: TRBV3-1/TRBV3-2
CDR3aa: CASSQAASTDTQYF
CDR3nt: TGTGCCAGCAGCCAAGCGGCTAGCACAGATACGCAGTATTTT

d_gene: .
abundance: .
j_gene: TRBJ1-1
v_gene: TRBV13
CDR3aa: CASSLLQFNTEAFF
CDR3nt: TGTGCCAGCAGCTTACTCCAGTTTAACACTGAAGCTTTCTTT

d_gene: .
abundance: .
j_gene: TRBJ1-5
v_gene: TRBV28
CDR3aa: CASRTSGFGNQPQHF
CDR3nt: TGTGCCAGCAGAACCTCGGGGTTTGGGAATCAGCCCCAGCATTTT

d_gene: .
abundance: .
j_gene: TRBJ1-1
v_gene: TRBV19
CDR3aa: CASRLGMNTEAFF
CDR3nt: TGTGCCAGTAGATTGGGGATGAACACTGAAGCTTTCTTT

d_gene: .
abundance: .
j_gene: TRBJ2-7
v_gene: TRBV3-1/TRBV3-2
CDR3aa: CASSQGGRGPYEQYF
CDR3nt: TGTGCCAGCAGCCAAGGGGGGCGGGGTCCCTACGAGCAGTACTTC

d_gene: .
abundance: .
j_gene: TRBJ1-2
v_gene: TRBV19
CDR3aa: CASSSTVTNYGYTF
CDR3nt: TGTGCCAGTAGTTCGACAGTTACTAACTATGGCTACACCTTC

d_gene: .
abundance: .
j_gene: TRBJ2-6
v_gene: TRBV6-5
CDR3aa: CASRVASGANVLTF
CDR3nt: TGTGCCAGCAGGGTGGCCTCTGGGGCCAACGTCCTGACTTTC

d_gene: .
abundance: .
j_gene: TRBJ1-4
v_gene: TRBV3-1/TRBV3-2
CDR3aa: CASSPQVKGGKLFF
CDR3nt: TGTGCCAGCAGCCCACAGGTCAAAGGGGGAAAACTGTTTTTT

d_gene: .
abundance: .
j_gene: TRBJ1-2
v_gene: TRBV5-4
CDR3aa: CASSLDGISGYTF
CDR3nt: TGTGCCAGCAGCCTCGACGGGATCTCTGGCTACACCTTC

d_gene: .
abundance: .
j_gene: TRBJ2-2
v_gene: TRBV29-1
CDR3aa: CSGATLGTGELFF
CDR3nt: TGCAGCGGAGCCACCCTCGGCACCGGGGAGCTGTTTTTT

d_gene: .
abundance: .
j_gene: TRBJ2-6
v_gene: TRBV27
CDR3aa: CASSLSGAGATGANVLTF
CDR3nt: TGTGCCAGCAGTTTATCGGGCGCGGGGGCGACGGGGGCCAACGTCCTGACTTTC

d_gene: .
abundance: .
j_gene: TRBJ2-5
v_gene: TRBV7-9
CDR3aa: CASSLQGGQETQYF
CDR3nt: TGTGCCAGCAGCTTACAAGGGGGCCAAGAGACCCAGTACTTC

d_gene: .
abundance: .
j_gene: TRBJ2-7
v_gene: TRBV28
CDR3aa: CASSPGSYEQYF
CDR3nt: TGTGCCAGCAGTCCCGGGAGTTACGAGCAGTACTTC

d_gene: .
abundance: .
j_gene: TRBJ2-5
v_gene: TRBV12-3/TRBV12-4
CDR3aa: CASSLKASGTQYF
CDR3nt: TGTGCCAGCAGTTTAAAGGCCTCCGGTACCCAGTACTTC

d_gene: TRBD2
abundance: .
j_gene: TRBJ2-3
v_gene: TRBV6-1
CDR3aa: CASSDGLAGTDTQYF
CDR3nt: TGTGCCAGCAGTGATGGCCTAGCGGGCACAGATACGCAGTATTTT

d_gene: .
abundance: .
j_gene: TRBJ2-7
v_gene: TRBV30
CDR3aa: CAWSVLDRGEEQYF
CDR3nt: TGTGCCTGGAGTGTTTTGGACCGCGGAGAGGAGCAGTACTTC

d_gene: TRBD1
abundance: .
j_gene: TRBJ2-3
v_gene: TRBV3-1/TRBV3-2
CDR3aa: CASSQDLGGQGTDTQYF
CDR3nt: TGTGCCAGCAGCCAAGATTTAGGGGGACAGGGCACAGATACGCAGTATTTT

d_gene: TRBD1
abundance: .
j_gene: TRBJ2-1
v_gene: TRBV5-1
CDR3aa: CASSPTGEFYNEQFF
CDR3nt: TGCGCCAGCAGCCCGACAGGGGAATTCTACAATGAGCAGTTCTTC

d_gene: .
abundance: .
j_gene: TRBJ1-2
v_gene: TRBV29-1
CDR3aa: CSVDQDSTYGYTF
CDR3nt: TGCAGCGTTGACCAGGACTCTACATACGGCTACACCTTC

d_gene: TRBD1
abundance: .
j_gene: TRBJ1-1
v_gene: TRBV10-3
CDR3aa: CAISMTGADTEAFF
CDR3nt: TGTGCCATCAGTATGACAGGGGCGGACACTGAAGCTTTCTTT

d_gene: .
abundance: .
j_gene: TRBJ2-6
v_gene: TRBV3-1/TRBV3-2
CDR3aa: CASSQGRQFSGANVLTF
CDR3nt: TGTGCCAGCAGCCAAGGTCGGCAGTTCTCTGGGGCCAACGTCCTGACTTTC

d_gene: .
abundance: medium-sized
j_gene: TRBJ1-1
v_gene: TRBV10-3
CDR3aa: CAISEGVRGGTEAFF
CDR3nt: TGTGCCATCAGTGAAGGGGTGAGGGGTGGCACTGAAGCTTTCTTT

d_gene: .
abundance: .
j_gene: TRBJ2-7
v_gene: TRBV6-1
CDR3aa: CASSDPHTGPYEQYF
CDR3nt: TGTGCCAGCAGTGACCCCCATACAGGGCCCTACGAGCAGTACTTC

d_gene: TRBD2
abundance: .
j_gene: TRBJ2-3
v_gene: TRBV5-5
CDR3aa: CASSLSRAGGSTDTQYF
CDR3nt: TGTGCCAGCAGCTTGTCCCGAGCGGGGGGGAGCACAGATACGCAGTATTTT

d_gene: TRBD1
abundance: medium-sized
j_gene: TRBJ2-4
v_gene: TRBV19
CDR3aa: CASSKGQGARNIQYF
CDR3nt: TGTGCCAGTAGTAAGGGACAGGGGGCAAGAAACATTCAGTACTTC

d_gene: .
abundance: once
j_gene: TRBJ1-1
v_gene: TRBV15
CDR3aa: CATSRVRGQRNTEAFF
CDR3nt: TGTGCCACCAGCAGAGTTCGTGGACAGAGGAACACTGAAGCTTTCTTT

d_gene: .
abundance: .
j_gene: TRBJ1-6
v_gene: TRBV2
CDR3aa: CASRRTDLANSPLHF
CDR3nt: TGTGCCAGCAGGAGGACAGACCTAGCGAATTCACCCCTCCACTTT

d_gene: .
abundance: .
j_gene: TRBJ2-3
v_gene: TRBV2
CDR3aa: CASSKTAGTDTQYF
CDR3nt: TGTGCCAGCAGTAAGACGGCAGGCACAGATACGCAGTATTTT

d_gene: TRBD1
abundance: .
j_gene: TRBJ2-7
v_gene: TRBV3-1/TRBV3-2
CDR3aa: CASSHSPGQGNYEQYF
CDR3nt: TGTGCCAGCAGCCATTCCCCCGGACAGGGGAACTACGAGCAGTACTTC

d_gene: TRBD2
abundance: .
j_gene: TRBJ2-7
v_gene: TRBV29-1
CDR3aa: CSVLAGDFREQYF
CDR3nt: TGCAGCGTTCTAGCGGGGGACTTTCGCGAGCAGTACTTC

d_gene: TRBD1
abundance: .
j_gene: TRBJ1-2
v_gene: TRBV5-1
CDR3aa: CASSLGGQDRNYGYTF
CDR3nt: TGCGCCAGCAGCTTGGGGGGACAGGACAGGAACTATGGCTACACCTTC

d_gene: TRBD1
abundance: .
j_gene: TRBJ1-2
v_gene: TRBV5-6
CDR3aa: CASSLKNRGYGYTF
CDR3nt: TGTGCCAGCAGCTTAAAAAACAGGGGCTATGGCTACACCTTC

d_gene: .
abundance: .
j_gene: TRBJ1-2
v_gene: TRBV2
CDR3aa: CASSEGGGLWGYGYTF
CDR3nt: TGTGCCAGCAGTGAAGGGGGGGGACTCTGGGGCTATGGCTACACCTTC

d_gene: .
abundance: .
j_gene: TRBJ2-3
v_gene: TRBV18
CDR3aa: CASSPPVTDTQYF
CDR3nt: TGTGCCAGCTCACCACCTGTCACAGATACGCAGTATTTT

d_gene: TRBD1
abundance: .
j_gene: TRBJ1-6
v_gene: TRBV28
CDR3aa: CASSPSTGVNSPLHF
CDR3nt: TGTGCCAGCAGTCCTTCGACAGGGGTTAATTCACCCCTCCACTTT

d_gene: .
abundance: .
j_gene: TRBJ2-1
v_gene: TRBV28
CDR3aa: CASRPLTELTYNEQFF
CDR3nt: TGTGCCAGCAGGCCTTTGACAGAACTCACCTACAATGAGCAGTTCTTC

d_gene: .
abundance: .
j_gene: TRBJ2-4
v_gene: TRBV28
CDR3aa: CASSFGQGLNIQYF
CDR3nt: TGTGCCAGCAGTTTTGGGCAGGGGCTGAACATTCAGTACTTC

d_gene: TRBD1
abundance: .
j_gene: TRBJ1-1
v_gene: TRBV4-1
CDR3aa: CASSLRDRAGDTEAFF
CDR3nt: TGCGCCAGCAGCCTCCGGGACAGGGCTGGGGACACTGAAGCTTTCTTT

d_gene: .
abundance: .
j_gene: TRBJ2-7
v_gene: TRBV5-8
CDR3aa: CASSFLKNEQYF
CDR3nt: TGTGCCAGCAGCTTTTTGAAAAACGAGCAGTACTTC

d_gene: .
abundance: .
j_gene: TRBJ2-3
v_gene: TRBV18
CDR3aa: CASSPPVAQGGTDTQYF
CDR3nt: TGTGCCAGCTCACCACCGGTTGCACAGGGAGGCACAGATACGCAGTATTTT

d_gene: .
abundance: few
j_gene: TRBJ1-2
v_gene: TRBV28
CDR3aa: CASSFGYGYTF
CDR3nt: TGTGCCAGCAGTTTTGGGTATGGCTACACCTTC

d_gene: .
abundance: .
j_gene: TRBJ1-6
v_gene: TRBV6-2/TRBV6-3
CDR3aa: CASSYAGRNNSPLHF
CDR3nt: TGTGCCAGCAGTTACGCAGGGAGAAATAATTCACCCCTCCACTTT

d_gene: TRBD2
abundance: .
j_gene: TRBJ2-1
v_gene: TRBV6-5
CDR3aa: CASEYSTGGEQFF
CDR3nt: TGTGCCAGCGAATATTCGACGGGAGGGGAGCAGTTCTTC

d_gene: .
abundance: few
j_gene: TRBJ1-6
v_gene: TRBV19
CDR3aa: CASSIQRTYNSPLHF
CDR3nt: TGTGCCAGTAGTATACAGCGGACGTATAATTCACCCCTCCACTTT

d_gene: .
abundance: .
j_gene: TRBJ1-1
v_gene: TRBV5-1
CDR3aa: CASSLGQVETEAFF
CDR3nt: TGCGCCAGCAGCTTGGGACAGGTGGAGACTGAAGCTTTCTTT